This TCR beta chain was sequenced for a study of blood T cell repertoires in COVID-19. CDR3 size: 14 residues. V dropped 7 bases and J dropped 0; count of bases not matched to a gene: 5. CDR1 and CDR2 (germline): LNHDA, SQIVND (reference sequence). Original handling: Scientists estimated how many nucleated cells there were by amplifying reference gene primers. Here immunoSEQ multiplex PCR was the method, and the copy in TCRdb shows in-frame clones only, minus some. Clonal size and the V and J genes are those of that table, whereas D and trimming came from the DNA. Of fewer than 200,000 clones listed, around 85% are singletons.

The receptor was isolated from a man over 45 with active or convalescent COVID-19. Material for sequencing was peripheral blood. The chain joins TRBV19 to TRBJ1-1; 7 positions agree with TRBD1. CDR3 in amino acids: CASIRGQLNTEAFF. The CDR3 DNA sequence: TGTGCCAGTATCCGGGGACAGCTGAACACTGAAGCTTTCTTT.